The 18 T cell receptor beta chains given below trace back to one sample, sequenced in a study of blood T cells in healthy people across ages. A second PCR, run for roughly 7 to 12 cycles, used a sample-barcoded 5' primer plus a J-beta primer mix. TCRdb processed the 5' RACE reads anew with MiXCR; each CDR3 protein has one entry. The table shows about 780,000 distinct CDR3 sequences, with about a quarter occurring only once. These data are also associated with another study on T cells of mothers and their children.

The sequenced sample was blood. These receptors were collected from a boy aged 5 to 17 in good health.

Only a few counts were recorded for this clonotype. This chain uses TRBV7-2 with TRBJ1-5; TRBD1 is a possible D gene (6 bases). Trimming stripped 3 bases from V and 6 bases from J, with 15 bases between. The V gene's germline CDR1 is SGHTA and CDR2 FQGNSA. The CDR3 runs to 15 residues. The CDR3 nucleotides read TGTGCCAGCAGCTTTCGAGCAGGGGAGGGTCAGCCCCAGCATTTT. It codes for CASSFRAGEGQPQHF.

This clonotype was detected a few times. V is TRBV15 and J is TRBJ2-7; TRBD1 or TRBD2 may be the D gene (5 bases each). With 0 bases removed from V and 0 bases from J, the gap between germline ends came to 18 bases. Germline V lookup: CDR1 LNHNV, CDR2 YYDKDF (reference sequence). This CDR3 comprises 18 residues. The CDR3 sequence: CATSRDFDTAGSSYEQYF. CDR3 DNA sequence: TGTGCCACCAGCAGAGATTTCGACACGGCAGGGAGCTCCTACGAGCAGTACTTC.

The V gene is TRBV3-1, the J gene TRBJ2-1; 9 bases map to TRBD1. The J call may be faulty, since TRBJ2-7 better matches the DNA end. Per germline, CDR1 LGHDT and CDR2 YNNKEL (reference sequence). The CDR3 is 14 residues long. The CDR3 DNA follows: TGTGCCAGCAGCCGATGGGACAGGGTCGACGAGCAGTACTTC. As protein: CASSRWDRVDEQYF.

The V and J genes are TRBV5-1 and TRBJ2-3; D is ambiguous. Trimming took off 0 bases at V and 2 bases at J, with 7 bases between the two ends. The CDR3 extends over 14 amino acids. Germline V lookup: CDR1 SGHRS, CDR2 YFSETQ. CDR3 nucleotides: TGCGCCAGCAGCTTGGTTCAGAACACAGATACGCAGTATTTT. It is translated as CASSLVQNTDTQYF.

This clonotype was counted between two and nine times. The chain combines TRBV27 with TRBJ2-6; 11 bases line up with TRBD2. V shed 6 bases and J 1 base; nucleotides not matched to a gene: 8. This CDR3 has 18 amino acids. In germline, CDR1 is MNHEY, CDR2 SMNVEV (reference sequence). The CDR3 here is CASRPLAGGLSGANVLTF. DNA of the CDR3: TGTGCCAGCAGGCCTTTAGCGGGGGGGCTGTCTGGGGCCAACGTCCTGACTTTC.

V gene TRBV9 combines with J gene TRBJ1-2; the D is unclear. Per germline, CDR1 SGDLS and CDR2 YYNGEE. The CDR3 consists of 14 residues. Trimming stripped 4 bases from V and 3 bases from J, with 13 bases between. In DNA, the CDR3 is TGTGCCAGCAGCCAGAGAACTGACGACTATGGCTACACCTTC. Translating gives CASSQRTDDYGYTF.

The rearrangement joins TRBV7-9 to TRBJ1-1; a weak D match, TRBD1 (6 bases). CDR1 and CDR2 (germline): SEHNR, FQNEAQ (reference sequence). The CDR3 covers 13 residues. Deletions cut 11 bases from V and 4 bases from J, with 17 bases between. The CDR3 here is CAFERGSVTEAFF. The CDR3 DNA is TGTGCCTTCGAGAGGGGGTCGGTCACTGAAGCTTTCTTT.

The J gene is TRBJ1-5, the V gene TRBV6-1; D not certain. This CDR3 contains 12 residues. CDR1 is MNHNS and CDR2 is SASEGT in the germline V gene. Trimming removed 2 bases at V and 6 bases at J, with 5 bases between. The CDR3 bases are TGTGCCAGCAGTGAAATTGGTCAGCCCCAGCATTTT. This codes for CASSEIGQPQHF.

V gene TRBV6-6 combines with J gene TRBJ2-4; 7 bases align to TRBD1. The CDR3 extends over 15 amino acids. Germline-derived CDR1 and CDR2 are MNHNY and SVGAGI (reference sequence). With 5 bases clipped from V and 3 bases from J, the junction kept 7 bases outside the gene matches. The CDR3 protein is CASSPQGNSKNIQYF. For the CDR3, the DNA is TGTGCCAGCAGTCCACAGGGGAATAGCAAAAACATTCAGTACTTC.

This clonotype was detected only a few times. The chain employs TRBV30 and TRBJ2-2; 8 nucleotides line up with TRBD1. With 2 bases clipped from V and 7 bases from J, the junction kept 9 bases outside the gene matches. Germline assignment: CDR1 GTSNPN and CDR2 SVGIG (reference sequence). The CDR3 has 15 amino acids. CDR3 in DNA: TGTGCCTGGAGTCAGGAGGACAGGGAGCACGGGGAGCTGTTTTTT. Protein sequence: CAWSQEDREHGELFF.

This clonotype showed up many times. V is TRBV12-5 and J is TRBJ2-1, with D possibly matching TRBD1 (5 bases). The CDR3 has 15 residues. The V gene's germline CDR1 is LGHNT and CDR2 FRNRAP. Trimming stripped 4 bases from V and 6 bases from J, with 16 bases between. The CDR3 loop reads CASGWGQGPSNEQFF. The CDR3 coding sequence is TGTGCTAGTGGTTGGGGCCAGGGTCCCAGCAATGAGCAGTTCTTC.

The chain uses TRBV3-1 and TRBJ1-2; 9 positions match TRBD1. The CDR3 totals 15 residues. CDR1 is LGHDT, CDR2 YNNKEL, per germline (reference sequence). V was clipped by 2 bases and J by 4 bases; unmatched bases: 5. This chain's CDR3 is CASSQTGQGIYGYTF. Here the CDR3 DNA reads TGTGCCAGCAGCCAAACGGGACAGGGCATCTATGGCTACACCTTC.

This clonotype was observed a few times. The rearrangement uses TRBV20-1 and TRBJ1-2; no definite D call. CDR3 size: 12 residues. CDR1 is DFQATT and CDR2 is SNEGSKA in the germline V gene (reference sequence). V dropped 4 bases and J dropped 6 bases, with 12 bases sitting between them. As DNA, the CDR3 is TGCAGTGCTACCTCTCTGGGCGATGGCTACACCTTC. Its translation: CSATSLGDGYTF.

The J gene is TRBJ1-2, the V gene TRBV5-1; a weak D match, TRBD1 (6 bases). V was cut by 6 bases and J by 2 bases, with 11 bases left in between. Per the germline V gene, CDR1 is SGHRS and CDR2 is YFSETQ. The CDR3 consists of 13 residues. CDR3 amino acids: CASTGTMNYGYTF. CDR3 DNA sequence: TGCGCCAGCACCGGGACAATGAACTATGGCTACACCTTC.

V usage is TRBV15 and J usage is TRBJ2-1; 7 bases map to TRBD1. The end of the DNA fits TRBJ2-7 better, so the J call may be wrong. There are 13 residues in the CDR3. Germline-derived CDR1 and CDR2 are LNHNV and YYDKDF (reference sequence). The CDR3 loop is CATSVGPGGEQYF. The CDR3 region has the DNA TGTGCCACCAGCGTAGGACCAGGGGGCGAGCAGTACTTC.

The V and J genes are TRBV5-5 and TRBJ2-1; TRBD1 agrees at 9 bases. The CDR3 runs 15 residues. CDR1 is SGHKS, CDR2 YYEKEE, per germline (reference sequence). Losses at the gene ends were 6 bases for V and 4 bases for J; bases not matched to a gene: 8. For the CDR3, the DNA is TGTGCCAGCATGCTCGGGACAGGGCTTTACAATGAGCAGTTCTTC. It translates to CASMLGTGLYNEQFF. Filled out from reference TRBV5-5 and TRBJ2-1, the complete variable domain reads DAGVTQSPTHLIKTRGQQVTLRCSPISGHKSVSWYQQVLGQGPQFIFQYYEKEERGRGNFPDRFSARQFPNYSSELNVNALLLGDSALYLCASMLGTGLYNEQFFGPGTRLTVL.

This chain connects TRBV7-2 to TRBJ2-5, with TRBD2 as a possible D gene (6 bases). V lost 5 bases and J lost 5, with 18 bases in between. The CDR3 is made up of 15 amino acids. Germline V gene data show CDR1 as SGHTA and CDR2 as FQGNSA. CDR3 protein: CASSPRRGGGETQYF. In DNA form, the CDR3 reads TGTGCCAGCAGCCCGAGGCGGGGAGGAGGGGAGACCCAGTACTTC.

This rearrangement joins TRBV5-4 to TRBJ2-5; possibly TRBD2 for D (7 bases). The germline V gene has CDR1 SGHNT and CDR2 YYREEE (reference sequence). V gave up 0 bases and J gave up 6 bases, with 15 bases separating them. This CDR3 comprises 15 residues. The CDR3 DNA reads TGTGCCAGCAGCTTGGGTGGGGGGGCGAGTCAGACCCAGTACTTC. Translated, it gives CASSLGGGASQTQYF. Full variable domain (missing parts from reference TRBV5-4 and TRBJ2-5): ETGVTQSPTHLIKTRGQQVTLRCSSQSGHNTVSWYQQALGQGPQFIFQYYREEENGRGNFPPRFSGLQFPNYSSELNVNALELDDSALYLCASSLGGGASQTQYFGPGTRLLVL.